Below are 17 T cell receptor beta chains sequenced from a single sample in a study of shared clonotypes between healthy human individuals. Generated by immunoSEQ multiplex PCR, the TCRdb table keeps only in-frame clones and is missing some. The sample carries 950,000 to 1,100,000 clones, around 76% recorded once. The sample was memory CD4+ T cells sorted from blood. Subset described: CD45RA-negative fraction. These receptors originate from a man between 18 and 29 years old in good health.

This clone was seen a handful of times. This chain links TRBV5-1 with TRBJ2-6; D is uncertain. This CDR3 comprises 13 residues. The V and J ends lost 5 bases and 0 bases respectively, with 3 bases between them. Germline V gives CDR1 SGHRS, CDR2 YFSETQ. The CDR3: CASRLSGANVLTF. Written as DNA, the CDR3 is TGCGCCAGCAGGCTCTCTGGGGCCAACGTCCTGACTTTC.

The CDR3 region is CASGARGEKLFF. CDR3 DNA: TGTGCCAGCGGAGCAAGAGGAGAAAAACTGTTTTTT. The chain uses TRBV6-5 and TRBJ1-4, with D uncertain. Germline CDR1 is MNHEY and CDR2 is SVGAGI. The germline V and J ends were trimmed by 8 bases and 8 bases, with 12 bases remaining between them. This CDR3 contains 12 residues.

V and J are TRBV27 and TRBJ2-7; maybe TRBD1 (6 bases). In germline, CDR1 is MNHEY, CDR2 SMNVEV (reference sequence). This CDR3 spans 17 amino acids. Deletions cut 5 bases from V and 0 bases from J, with 20 bases between. The CDR3: CASSARPGDITSYEQYF. The CDR3 region has the DNA TGTGCCAGCAGTGCCCGCCCCGGGGACATAACCTCCTACGAGCAGTACTTC.

In this sample, this clone turned up a few times. V gene TRBV7-3 combines with J gene TRBJ1-6, with D possibly TRBD1 on 5 matching bases. The germline CDR1 and CDR2 sequences are SGHTA and FQGTGA. The CDR3 is 13 residues long. Trimming pared 3 bases from V and 9 bases from J, leaving 9 bases between. The CDR3 loop is CASSFGGGSPLHF. For the CDR3, the DNA is TGTGCCAGCAGCTTTGGTGGGGGTTCACCCCTCCACTTT. The variable domain in full, with the rest retrieved from reference TRBV7-3 and TRBJ1-6, is GAGVSQTPSNKVTEKGKYVELRCDPISGHTALYWYRQSLGQGPEFLIYFQGTGAADDSGLPNDRFFAVRPEGSVSTLKIQRTERGDSAVYLCASSFGGGSPLHFGNGTRLTVT.

The chain employs TRBV6-6 and TRBJ1-2; D ambiguous. V shed 0 bases and J shed 8 bases, with 10 bases lying between them. There are 13 residues in the CDR3. Germline CDR1 and CDR2: MNHNY and SVGAGI (reference sequence). CDR3 loop: CASSYSIASGYTF. The CDR3 DNA sequence: TGTGCCAGCAGTTACTCGATAGCATCGGGCTACACCTTC.

This clone has at least ten counts. This rearrangement joins TRBV5-4 to TRBJ2-2, with TRBD1 identical over 9 bases. J lost 6 bases, V lost 4 bases, and 7 bases had no gene match. The CDR3 contains 15 residues. Germline lookup yields CDR1 SGHNT and CDR2 YYREEE (reference sequence). The CDR3 here is CASSPDRGPAGELFF. CDR3 in DNA: TGTGCCAGCAGCCCGGACAGGGGTCCGGCCGGGGAGCTGTTTTTT.

This clone was observed a handful of times. The rearrangement uses TRBV6-5 and TRBJ2-7; no definite D call. V gave up 0 bases and J gave up 2 bases, with 11 bases separating them. The germline gives CDR1 MNHEY, CDR2 SVGAGI. CDR3 size: 15 residues. The CDR3 loop is CASSYSPGSPYEQYF. The CDR3 DNA reads TGTGCCAGCAGTTACTCGCCGGGCAGCCCCTACGAGCAGTACTTC.

The J gene is TRBJ1-5, the V gene TRBV15, with D maybe TRBD1 (6 bases). This CDR3 contains 17 residues. Looked up from germline, CDR1 is LNHNV and CDR2 is YYDKDF (reference sequence). The V gene lost 1 base and the J gene lost 0 bases, with 13 bases spanning the gap. This CDR3 is CATSRGGGGNSNQPQHF. The CDR3 region has the DNA TGTGCCACCAGCAGAGGGGGAGGGGGTAATAGCAATCAGCCCCAGCATTTT.

The chain carries TRBV7-6 and TRBJ2-5; D gene uncertain. CDR1 is SGHVS and CDR2 is FNYEAQ in the germline V gene. V was clipped by 3 bases and J by 9 bases, with 17 bases between them. The CDR3 covers 14 residues. The CDR3 loop is CASSFGLTKKAQYF. CDR3 nucleotides: TGTGCCAGCAGCTTCGGCCTGACGAAGAAGGCCCAGTACTTC.

The chain uses TRBV19 and TRBJ1-5; D is undetermined. CDR1 and CDR2 from the germline V gene are LNHDA and SQIVND (reference sequence). Trimming left V 3 bases short and J 0 bases short, with 9 bases between. The CDR3 contains 15 residues. CDR3 residues: CASSMGRNSNQPQHF. DNA of the CDR3: TGTGCCAGTAGTATGGGTCGGAATAGCAATCAGCCCCAGCATTTT.

This chain joins TRBV19 and TRBJ1-3, with D hard to call. V was pared by 6 bases and J by 0 bases, with 15 bases between. Germline CDR1 and CDR2: LNHDA and SQIVND (reference sequence). This CDR3 is built from 16 residues. CDR3 region: CASSHKTRLSGNTIYF. CDR3 bases: TGTGCCAGTAGCCACAAGACCAGGCTCTCTGGAAACACCATATATTTT.

Only a few counts were recorded for this clone. This sequence joins TRBV7-2 and TRBJ1-5; TRBD1 agrees at 12 bases. The V and J ends lost 8 bases and 0 bases, in that order; junction bases with no gene match: 11. The CDR3 loop spans 18 amino acids. CDR1 SGHTA and CDR2 FQGNSA come from the germline V gene. The DNA of the CDR3 is TGTGCCAGCGCCAGGGGGACAGGGGGCTCGTATAGCAATCAGCCCCAGCATTTT. Translated: CASARGTGGSYSNQPQHF.

The chain is built from TRBV6-6 and TRBJ1-1; TRBD1 agrees at 8 bases. J lost 8 bases, V lost 5 bases, and 7 bases had no gene match. Germline values: CDR1 MNHNY, CDR2 SVGAGI (reference sequence). The CDR3 sequence is 13 residues long. CDR3 in DNA: TGTGCCAGCAGTGGGACAGGCCGTCACGAAGCTTTCTTT. This encodes CASSGTGRHEAFF.

Remarks on this clone: Being one base from a much bigger clone, this may be a read error. V usage is TRBV7-6 and J usage is TRBJ2-5, with D unresolved. The germline gives CDR1 SGHVS, CDR2 FNYEAQ. The CDR3 covers 11 residues. With 2 bases removed from V and 3 bases from J, the gap between germline ends came to 1 base. This CDR3 is CASSLKETQYF. CDR3 coding DNA: TGTGCCAGCAGCTTAAAAGAGACCCAGTACTTC.

The chain recombines TRBV19 with TRBJ2-6; TRBD2 is a possible D gene (5 bases). CDR1 and CDR2 (germline): LNHDA, SQIVND (reference sequence). Trimming removed 7 bases from V and 2 bases from J, with 9 bases in between. The CDR3 totals 14 residues. The CDR3 sequence: CASTLRAGANVLTF. In DNA form, the CDR3 reads TGTGCCAGTACTTTGAGGGCTGGGGCCAACGTCCTGACTTTC.

This chain links TRBV6-1 with TRBJ2-7; either TRBD1 or TRBD2 may supply D (5 bases each). This CDR3 has 13 amino acids. V lost 4 bases to trimming and J lost 5 bases, with 12 bases between them. Germline CDR1 and CDR2: MNHNS and SASEGT. CDR3 residues: CASSAQGGHEQYF. As DNA, the CDR3 is TGTGCCAGCAGTGCCCAGGGCGGGCACGAGCAGTACTTC.

The chain joins TRBV7-9 to TRBJ2-3; 8 nucleotides match TRBD2. V shed 3 bases and J 4 bases; nucleotides not matched to a gene: 0. This CDR3 has 13 amino acids. From germline, CDR1 is SEHNR and CDR2 FQNEAQ (reference sequence). CDR3 DNA: TGTGCCAGCAGCTTGCGGGGGGCAGATACGCAGTATTTT. Translated, it gives CASSLRGADTQYF.